This T cell receptor (beta chain) is from a study of blood T cell repertoires in COVID-19 (dated by TCRdb to 2020 to 2021). Context from the whole study: Collaborator samples came from the United States, Italy and Spain and covered acute and convalescent phases of COVID-19. The prospective study material was composed of cDNA or gDNA derived from T cells, B-cell-depleted T cells, or PBMCs. The dataset comprised deeply sampled blood TCRbeta repertoires from subjects exposed to, actively infected with, or recovered from COVID-19. The repertoires were released in a freely available public database meant as a resource for research on the immune response to SARS-CoV-2. The samples were drawn from two sources: the first 160 participants of the ongoing ImmuneRACE study, and fewer than 1,500 subjects contributed by 6 global collaborators. Sample metadata almost always included a de-identified subject ID, COVID-19 status, age in years and sex. Where HLA class I and class II types were available, the types were taken from metadata supplied by the sample provider, not from assay-based typing.

One collaborating source in Seattle enrolled patients while the patients were actively infected and followed the patients over time throughout the course of disease. The collaborating institutions used their own protocols to collect whole blood in K2EDTA tubes. For TCRbeta analysis, collaborators shipped samples in one of three forms: frozen whole blood, isolated PBMCs, or DNA extracted from either of those sample types. Study-wide conclusions, independent of this receptor: Clinical and demographic metadata were provided uncurated, with the amount varying by source and participant.

The germline V gene (reference sequence) gives CDR1 as GTSNPN and CDR2 as SVGIG. The CDR3, cysteine through phenylalanine, is 12 amino acids long. Of all the DNA, just the CDR3 is kept, 36 bases in frame from base 1. As regards this clone: It lacks a known antigen. Qualities for individual bases were not recorded, and no much larger clone is one base off.

TCRbeta CDR3 regions were amplified from genomic DNA using the immunoSEQ Assay, a bias-controlled multiplex PCR. The study's processing was this. The number of nucleated cells in each sample was estimated by amplification of reference gene primers within the assay. To quantify the absolute abundance of each unique TCRbeta CDR3 rearrangement, sequence reads were collapsed and filtered. For each sample, productive Simpson clonality was calculated as the square root of Simpson's diversity index over productive rearrangements. TCRdb limited this immuneACCESS table to in-frame rearrangements with V and J called. A share of clones is missing; checked studies link under half to unresolved V genes, and the rest is unexplained. The DNA was the basis for D and trimming; V, J and clone size are from that table. Across this sample there are under 95,000 clones, with approximately 93% seen only once. The biggest ten clones account for around 2.6% of the sample.

This receptor was taken from a man aged 45-65 years with COVID-19, enrolled during active disease. The chain uses TRBV30 and TRBJ2-1; TRBD2 is perhaps the D gene, given 6 matching bases. The sequenced sample consisted of peripheral blood. The CDR3 has the sequence CASRLAYNEQFF. The DNA reads as follows: TGTGCTTCAAGACTAGCCTACAATGAGCAGTTCTTC.